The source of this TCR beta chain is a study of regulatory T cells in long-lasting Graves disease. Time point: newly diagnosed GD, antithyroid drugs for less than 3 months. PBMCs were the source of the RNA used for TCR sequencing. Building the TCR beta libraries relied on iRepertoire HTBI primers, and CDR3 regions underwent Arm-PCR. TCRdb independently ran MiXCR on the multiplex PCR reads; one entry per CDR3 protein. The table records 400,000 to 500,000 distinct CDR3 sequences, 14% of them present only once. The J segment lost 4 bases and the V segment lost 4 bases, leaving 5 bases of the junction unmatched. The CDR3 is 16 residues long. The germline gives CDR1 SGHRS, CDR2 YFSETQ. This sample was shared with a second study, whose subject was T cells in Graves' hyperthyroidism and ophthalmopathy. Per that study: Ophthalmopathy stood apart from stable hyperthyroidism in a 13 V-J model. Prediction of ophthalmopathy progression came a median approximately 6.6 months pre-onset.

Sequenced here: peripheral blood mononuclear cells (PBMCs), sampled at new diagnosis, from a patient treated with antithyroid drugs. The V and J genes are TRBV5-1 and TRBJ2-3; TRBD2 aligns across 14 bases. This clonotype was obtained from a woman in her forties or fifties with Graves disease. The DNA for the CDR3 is TGCGCCAGCAGCAAGACTAGCGGGAGGGTGGCAGATACGCAGTATTTT. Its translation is CASSKTSGRVADTQYF.